This entry is about one TCR beta chain. Only in-frame clones appear in the TCRdb table, and some are missing; sequencing was by immunoSEQ multiplex PCR. The sample records 90,000 to 100,000 clones, about 95% being singletons. This entry comes from a study of technical replicates of blood from several donors. Germline V CDR1 and CDR2: SNHLY, FYNNEI. V shed 6 bases and J 1 base; nucleotides not matched to a gene: 3. This CDR3 has 14 amino acids. This receptor was obtained from a human donor in good health. The rearrangement joins TRBV2 to TRBJ2-1, with 7 positions matching TRBD1. The sequencing sample was made of T cells isolated from PBMCs. Written as DNA, the CDR3 is TGTGCCAGCAGCCCGGGACAGTCCTACAATGAGCAGTTCTTC. Its protein is CASSPGQSYNEQFF.